This T cell receptor beta chain was obtained from a study of T cell repertoires in cytomegalovirus infection. Trimming stripped 0 bases from V and 1 base from J, with 15 bases between. Germline CDR1 reads SEHNR; CDR2 reads FQNEAQ (reference sequence). CDR3 length: 17 amino acids. TCRdb recomputed calls from the reads with MiXCR, one row per CDR3 protein. The sample records some 350,000 distinct CDR3 sequences, 25% to 30% being singletons. This clonotype has a handful of counts. Antigen unknown. This receptor was identified in a human donor in good health (CMV status not recorded). Some clones in this sample may be carry-over from other donors' samples. The chain has TRBV7-9 and TRBJ1-1; D perhaps matches TRBD1 (6 bases). The sequencing here drew on cultured PBMCs, taken from culture after CMV antigen stimulation. For the CDR3, the DNA is TGTGCCAGCAGCTTAGCGCACCCTGGACAGAGGAACACTGAAGCTTTCTTT. Its translation is CASSLAHPGQRNTEAFF.